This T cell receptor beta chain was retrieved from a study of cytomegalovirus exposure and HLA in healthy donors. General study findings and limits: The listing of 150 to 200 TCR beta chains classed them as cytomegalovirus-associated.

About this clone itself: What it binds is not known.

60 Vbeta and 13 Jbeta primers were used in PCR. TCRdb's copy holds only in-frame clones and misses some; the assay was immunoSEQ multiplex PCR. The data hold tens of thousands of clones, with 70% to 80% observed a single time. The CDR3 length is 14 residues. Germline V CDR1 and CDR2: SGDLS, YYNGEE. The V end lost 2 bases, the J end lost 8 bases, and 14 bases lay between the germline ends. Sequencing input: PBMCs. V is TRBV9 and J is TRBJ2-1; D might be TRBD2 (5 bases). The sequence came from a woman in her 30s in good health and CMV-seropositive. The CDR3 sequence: CASSVSPSGDEQFF. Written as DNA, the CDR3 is TGTGCCAGCAGCGTTAGTCCAAGCGGTGATGAGCAGTTCTTC.